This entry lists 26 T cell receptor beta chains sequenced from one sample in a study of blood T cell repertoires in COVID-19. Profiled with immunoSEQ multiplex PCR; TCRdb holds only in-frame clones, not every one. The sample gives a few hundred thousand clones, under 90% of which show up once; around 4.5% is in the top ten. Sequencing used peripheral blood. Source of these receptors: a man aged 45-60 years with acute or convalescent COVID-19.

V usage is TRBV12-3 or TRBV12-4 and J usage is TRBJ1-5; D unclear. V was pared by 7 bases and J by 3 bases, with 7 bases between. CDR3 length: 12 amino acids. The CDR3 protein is CASTNNNQPQHF. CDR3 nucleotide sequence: TGTGCCAGCACCAACAACAATCAGCCCCAGCATTTT.

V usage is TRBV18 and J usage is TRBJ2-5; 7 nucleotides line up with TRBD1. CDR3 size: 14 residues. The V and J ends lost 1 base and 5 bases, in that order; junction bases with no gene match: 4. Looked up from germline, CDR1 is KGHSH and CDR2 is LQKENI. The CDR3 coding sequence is TGTGCCAGCTCACCACAGGGGGCTGGTGAGACCCAGTACTTC. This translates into CASSPQGAGETQYF.

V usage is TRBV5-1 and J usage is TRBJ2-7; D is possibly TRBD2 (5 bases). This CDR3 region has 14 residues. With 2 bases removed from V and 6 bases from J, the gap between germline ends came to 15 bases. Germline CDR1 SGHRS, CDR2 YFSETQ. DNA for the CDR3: TGCGCCAGCAGCTTAAACGGGGAACCCGGCGAGCAGTACTTC. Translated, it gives CASSLNGEPGEQYF.

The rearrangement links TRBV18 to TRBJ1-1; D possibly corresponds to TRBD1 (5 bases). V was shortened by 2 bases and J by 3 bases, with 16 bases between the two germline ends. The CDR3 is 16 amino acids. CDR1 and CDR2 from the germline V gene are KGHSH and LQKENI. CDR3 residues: CASSPASRVRDTEAFF. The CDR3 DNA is TGTGCCAGCTCACCAGCGAGCAGGGTCAGGGACACTGAAGCTTTCTTT.

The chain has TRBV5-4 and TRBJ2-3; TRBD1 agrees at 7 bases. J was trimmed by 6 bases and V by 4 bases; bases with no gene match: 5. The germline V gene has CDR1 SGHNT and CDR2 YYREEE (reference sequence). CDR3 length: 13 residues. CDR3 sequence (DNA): TGTGCCAGCAGCCCGGACAGGAGGGATACGCAGTATTTT. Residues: CASSPDRRDTQYF. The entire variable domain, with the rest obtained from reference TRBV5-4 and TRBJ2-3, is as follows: ETGVTQSPTHLIKTRGQQVTLRCSSQSGHNTVSWYQQALGQGPQFIFQYYREEENGRGNFPPRFSGLQFPNYSSELNVNALELDDSALYLCASSPDRRDTQYFGPGTRLTVL.

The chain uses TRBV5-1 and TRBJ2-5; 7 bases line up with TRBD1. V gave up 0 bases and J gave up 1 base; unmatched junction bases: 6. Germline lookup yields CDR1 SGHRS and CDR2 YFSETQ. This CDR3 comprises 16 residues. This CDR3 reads CASSLGQGMLQETQYF. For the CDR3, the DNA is TGCGCCAGCAGCTTGGGACAGGGAATGCTCCAAGAGACCCAGTACTTC.

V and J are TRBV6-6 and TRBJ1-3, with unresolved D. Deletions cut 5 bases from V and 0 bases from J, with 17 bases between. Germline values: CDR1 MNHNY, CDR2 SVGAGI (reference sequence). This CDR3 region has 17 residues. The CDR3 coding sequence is TGTGCCAGCAGTCCCCCCGGGGTCCCCCTCTCTGGAAACACCATATATTTT. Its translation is CASSPPGVPLSGNTIYF.

For the CDR3, the DNA is TGTGCCGGAAAGCAGGGGCGAGGACAGCCCCAGCATTTT. Translating gives CAGKQGRGQPQHF. The chain carries TRBV6-5 and TRBJ1-5, with a possible D match to TRBD1 (6 bases). V lost 11 bases, J lost 7 bases, and 18 bases lay in between. Germline CDR1 and CDR2: MNHEY and SVGAGI. CDR3 size: 13 residues.

CDR3 amino acids: CASSFRQGPLATNEKLFF. CDR3 nucleotide sequence: TGTGCCAGCAGCTTTCGCCAGGGGCCCCTCGCAACTAATGAAAAACTGTTTTTT. This chain connects TRBV7-2 to TRBJ1-4; D perhaps matches TRBD1 (6 bases). CDR3 length: 18 residues. CDR1 is SGHTA, CDR2 FQGNSA, per germline. V shed 3 bases and J shed 0 bases, with 17 bases lying between them.

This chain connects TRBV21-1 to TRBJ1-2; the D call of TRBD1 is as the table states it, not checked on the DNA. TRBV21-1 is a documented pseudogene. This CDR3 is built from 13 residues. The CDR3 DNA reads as TGTGCCAGCAGCCCTCAGGGGGGATATGGCTACACCTTC. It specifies CASSPQGGYGYTF.

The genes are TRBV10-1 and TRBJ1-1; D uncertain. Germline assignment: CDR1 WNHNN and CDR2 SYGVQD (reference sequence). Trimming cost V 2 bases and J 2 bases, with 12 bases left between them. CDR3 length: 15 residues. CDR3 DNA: TGCGCCAGCAGTGAGCACGCCGGAGGTAACACTGAAGCTTTCTTT. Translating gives CASSEHAGGNTEAFF.

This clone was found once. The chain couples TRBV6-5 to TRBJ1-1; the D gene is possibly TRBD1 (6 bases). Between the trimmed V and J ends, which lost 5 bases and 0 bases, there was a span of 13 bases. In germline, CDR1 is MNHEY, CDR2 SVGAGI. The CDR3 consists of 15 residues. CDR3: CASSIHRAVNTEAFF. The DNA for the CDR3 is TGTGCCAGCAGTATCCACAGGGCCGTGAACACTGAAGCTTTCTTT.

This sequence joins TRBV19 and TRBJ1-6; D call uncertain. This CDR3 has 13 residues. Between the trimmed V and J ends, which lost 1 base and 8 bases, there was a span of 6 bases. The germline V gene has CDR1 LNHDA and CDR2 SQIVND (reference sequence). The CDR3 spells CASSIVGDSPLHF. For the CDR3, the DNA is TGTGCCAGTAGTATAGTCGGAGATTCACCCCTCCACTTT.

The CDR3 here is CASSTTRQGADTGELFF. The CDR3 nucleotides read TGTGCCAGCTCAACGACGAGACAGGGAGCAGACACCGGGGAGCTGTTTTTT. This chain uses TRBV18 with TRBJ2-2; TRBD1 aligns across 7 bases. Looked up from germline, CDR1 is KGHSH and CDR2 is LQKENI. The trim removed 5 bases at V and 3 bases at J, leaving 12 bases unmatched. This CDR3 has 17 amino acids.

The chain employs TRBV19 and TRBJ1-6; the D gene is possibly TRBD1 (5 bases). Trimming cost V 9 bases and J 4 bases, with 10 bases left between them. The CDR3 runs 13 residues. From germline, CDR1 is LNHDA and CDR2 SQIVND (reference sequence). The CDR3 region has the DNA TGTGCCAGCAGGGCTTTTTATAATTCACCCCTCCACTTT. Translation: CASRAFYNSPLHF.

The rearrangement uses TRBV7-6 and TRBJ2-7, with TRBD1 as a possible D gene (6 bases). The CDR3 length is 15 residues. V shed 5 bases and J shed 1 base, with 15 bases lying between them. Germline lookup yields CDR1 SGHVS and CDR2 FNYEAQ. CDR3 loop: CASSATQTGSYEQYF. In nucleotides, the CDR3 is TGTGCCAGCAGCGCAACACAGACAGGATCCTACGAGCAGTACTTC.

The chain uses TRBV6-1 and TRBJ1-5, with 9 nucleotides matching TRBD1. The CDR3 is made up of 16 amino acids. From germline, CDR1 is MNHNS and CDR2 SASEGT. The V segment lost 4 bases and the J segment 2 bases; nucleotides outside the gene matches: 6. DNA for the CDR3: TGTGCCAGCAGTGCCCCCACAGGGGGCGGCAATCAGCCCCAGCATTTT. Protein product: CASSAPTGGGNQPQHF.

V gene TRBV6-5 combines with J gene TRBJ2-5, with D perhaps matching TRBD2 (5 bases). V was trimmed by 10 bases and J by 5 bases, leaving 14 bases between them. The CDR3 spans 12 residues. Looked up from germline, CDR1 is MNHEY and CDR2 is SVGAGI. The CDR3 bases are TGTGCCACGGGTGATCGCGGGGAGACCCAGTACTTC. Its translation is CATGDRGETQYF.

CDR3 in amino acids: CASSLGTGGGTGELFF. The CDR3 DNA sequence: TGTGCCAGCAGTCTCGGGACAGGGGGAGGGACCGGGGAGCTGTTTTTT. This rearrangement joins TRBV27 to TRBJ2-2; 11 bases are shared with TRBD1. The germline CDR1 and CDR2 sequences are MNHEY and SMNVEV (reference sequence). V was pared by 5 bases and J by 5 bases, with 7 bases of the junction left unmatched. CDR3 length: 16 residues.

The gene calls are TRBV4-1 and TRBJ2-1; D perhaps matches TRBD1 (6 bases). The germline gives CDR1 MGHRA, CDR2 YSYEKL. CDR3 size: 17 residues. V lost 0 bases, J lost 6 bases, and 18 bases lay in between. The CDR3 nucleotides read TGCGCCAGCAGCCAAGAACGGGACATCTTTTCGGTCAATGAGCAGTTCTTC. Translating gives CASSQERDIFSVNEQFF.

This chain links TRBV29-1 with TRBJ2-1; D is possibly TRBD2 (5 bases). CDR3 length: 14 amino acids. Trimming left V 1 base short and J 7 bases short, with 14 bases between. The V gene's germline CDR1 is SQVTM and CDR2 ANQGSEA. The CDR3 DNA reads TGCAGCGTTGAAGGGTGGCGAGCGGAAAATGAGCAGTTCTTC. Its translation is CSVEGWRAENEQFF.

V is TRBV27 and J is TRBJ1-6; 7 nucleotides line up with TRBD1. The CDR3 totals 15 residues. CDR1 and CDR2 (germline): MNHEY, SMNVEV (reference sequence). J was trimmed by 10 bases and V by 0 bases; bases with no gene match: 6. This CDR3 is CASSLSRQGYSPLHF. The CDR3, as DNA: TGTGCCAGCAGTTTATCGCGACAGGGCTACTCACCCCTCCACTTT.

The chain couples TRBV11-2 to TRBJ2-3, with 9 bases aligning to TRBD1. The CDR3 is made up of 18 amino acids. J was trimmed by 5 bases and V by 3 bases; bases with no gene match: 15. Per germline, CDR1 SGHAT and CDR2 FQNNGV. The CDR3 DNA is TGTGCCAGCAGCTTGCTCGCCTCGGGACAGGGTGAGGGAGATACGCAGTATTTT. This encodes CASSLLASGQGEGDTQYF.

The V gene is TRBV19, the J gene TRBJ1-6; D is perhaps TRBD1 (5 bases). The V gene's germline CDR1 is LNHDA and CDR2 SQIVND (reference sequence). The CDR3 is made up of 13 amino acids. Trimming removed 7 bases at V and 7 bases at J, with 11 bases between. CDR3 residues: CASMGEGNSPLHF. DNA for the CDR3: TGTGCCAGTATGGGGGAGGGCAATTCACCCCTCCACTTT.

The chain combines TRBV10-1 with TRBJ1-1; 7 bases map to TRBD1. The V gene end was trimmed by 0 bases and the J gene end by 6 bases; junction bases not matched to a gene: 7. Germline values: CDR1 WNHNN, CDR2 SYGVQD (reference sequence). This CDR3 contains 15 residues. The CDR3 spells CASSESRQGLSEAFF. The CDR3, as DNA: TGCGCCAGCAGTGAGTCTCGACAGGGTCTCTCTGAAGCTTTCTTT.

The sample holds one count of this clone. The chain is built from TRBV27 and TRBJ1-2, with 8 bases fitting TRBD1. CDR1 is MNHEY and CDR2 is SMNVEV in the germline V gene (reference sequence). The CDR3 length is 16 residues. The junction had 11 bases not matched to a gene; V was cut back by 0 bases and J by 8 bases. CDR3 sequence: CASSLSRIAGGRGYTF. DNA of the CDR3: TGTGCCAGCAGTTTATCGAGGATCGCAGGGGGCCGGGGCTACACCTTC.